This T cell receptor beta chain was identified during a study of T cell changes during pregnancy in multiple sclerosis. Germline lookup yields CDR1 SGHDT and CDR2 YYEEEE. V lost 0 bases and J lost 4, with 10 bases in between. The CDR3 has 15 amino acids. Only in-frame clones appear in the TCRdb table, and some are missing; sequencing was by immunoSEQ multiplex PCR. The sample lists 65,000 to 75,000 clones; roughly 92% were seen once. The input for sequencing was peripheral blood, taken after pregnancy. The receptor's source is a female donor in good health, enrolled as a control in a pregnancy study. This chain connects TRBV5-6 to TRBJ2-2, with TRBD2 as a possible D gene (6 bases). The CDR3 sequence is CASSLAGDLTGELFF. The CDR3 nucleotides are TGTGCCAGCAGCTTGGCGGGAGACCTCACCGGGGAGCTGTTTTTT.